These T cell receptor beta chains were read from a single sample in a study of shared clonotypes between healthy human individuals. Assay: immunoSEQ multiplex PCR; the TCRdb copy retains only in-frame clones and omits some. The sample records about 590,000 clones, 95% to 96% being singletons. Sequencing was performed on naive CD8+ T cells sorted from blood. The receptors originated from a woman aged 25 to 39 in good health. The CDR3 runs from the conserved cysteine through the conserved F or W.

j_call v_call cdr3_aa
TRBJ2-2 TRBV28 CASTNKPLPYTGELFF
TRBJ1-2 TRBV25-1 CASSATQFGSYGYTF
TRBJ2-3 TRBV7-3 CASSPVGGTDTQYF
TRBJ1-2 TRBV28 CASSFRWDYGYTF
TRBJ2-1 TRBV27 CASSLRGYNEQFF
TRBJ2-7 TRBV27 CASSLLGSAYEQYF
TRBJ2-7 TRBV27 CASTKTGAAYEQYF
TRBJ2-7 TRBV29-1 CSVELAQAYEQYF
TRBJ2-7 TRBV28 CASSFPAGGVYEQYF
TRBJ2-3 TRBV25-1 CASRSSWTGTDTQYF
TRBJ2-7 TRBV28 CAIKWAGSYEQYF
TRBJ1-2 TRBV28 CASSLGGVAYGYTF
TRBJ2-7 TRBV15 CATSRDPGAYEQYF
TRBJ2-7 TRBV4-2 CASSQDPGTGGIIGDEQYF
TRBJ2-1 TRBV28 CASSLGTSTQFF
TRBJ1-2 TRBV19 CATTVSNDYGYTF